This TCR beta chain was documented in a study of T cell responses to AZD1222 COVID-19 vaccine. Study observations and caveats: Repertoire samples came only from after the peak T cell response. Regions left unmutated in variants are reportedly the target of nearly half of spike-specific TCRs. Two AZD1222 administrations were followed by greater Spike-specific TCR breadth and depth. Females made up more of the donors, who were largely white British, and clonal diversity may have come out too low.

Sequenced by immunoSEQ multiplex PCR; TCRdb stores in-frame clones only, minus some. The sample records 140,000 or so clones, just over 90% being singletons. Comment on this clone: Its antigen is unknown.

The sample here was peripheral blood, taken on day 0 of AZD1222 vaccination. The TCR originated in an adult in good health.

This CDR3 reads CASSVSWGTSNQPQHF. DNA for the CDR3: TGTGCCAGCAGTGTCTCATGGGGGACTAGCAATCAGCCCCAGCATTTT. The V call is TRBV6-1, the J call TRBJ1-5, with TRBD1 as a possible D gene (5 bases). The CDR3 has 16 residues. Germline V gene sequence: CDR1 MNHNS, CDR2 SASEGT. V lost 4 bases and J lost 0, with 13 bases in between.